This T cell receptor (beta chain) was found in a study of sequential checkpoint blockade in melanoma. Study in general: First-line arms were nivolumab then ipilimumab, or the reverse, randomized 1:1. Both treatment sequences were followed by maintenance nivolumab.

The germline gives CDR1 GTSNPN, CDR2 SVGIG (reference sequence). CDR3 length equals 12 residues. V was clipped by 7 bases and J by 5 bases, with 15 bases between them. Stated treatment: randomized to nivolumab then ipilimumab (arm A) or the reverse (arm B). No patient had prior DNA-damaging chemotherapy. Sorted cells were live CD3+CD8+, lacking CD19 and CD56, from PBMCs. Method: immunoSEQ multiplex PCR; TCRdb's copy keeps in-frame clones and lacks some. The data hold more than 10,000 clones, with around 69% observed a single time. The chain uses TRBV30 and TRBJ2-7; D is undetermined. The sample consisted of CD8+ T cells sorted from blood (inferred from file names), taken from a patient given nivolumab and ipilimumab in sequence. The sequence was collected from a human patient with melanoma. Some clones in this sample may be carry-over from other donors' samples. The CDR3 region is CASRAVSHEQYF. Written as DNA, the CDR3 is TGTGCCTCCAGAGCCGTTAGCCACGAGCAGTACTTC.